This TCR beta chain stems from a study of shared clonotypes between healthy human individuals. Whole-study results and caveats: Non-shared clonotypes displayed generation probabilities falling below those of clonotypes present in all four donors. An expected dependence of interdonor clonotype sharing on sequencing depth was noted.

As concerns this clone: Its antigen is unidentified.

V lost 4 bases and J 3 bases, leaving 10 bases between the germline ends. The CDR3 runs to 13 residues. CDR1 and CDR2 (germline): MNHNS, SASEGT. Each cell subset's genomic DNA was divided evenly among several immunoSEQ plates. Sequencing was performed with immunoSEQ multiplex PCR; in TCRdb, only in-frame clones are kept and a portion is missing. This sample yields 170,000 or so clones, of which approximately 60% are seen a single time; under 11% belongs to the top ten. Sequenced input: memory CD4+ T cells sorted from blood. Subset of the sample: CD45RA-negative fraction. The V gene is TRBV6-1, the J gene TRBJ2-7; TRBD1 is a possible D gene (6 bases). The receptor was derived from a young man in good health. CDR3 region: CASSVETGYEQYF. CDR3 in DNA: TGTGCCAGCAGTGTGGAGACAGGCTACGAGCAGTACTTC.